The T cell receptor beta chain described here comes from a study of T cell responses to AZD1222 COVID-19 vaccine. CDR1 SNHLY and CDR2 FYNNEI come from the germline V gene. Trimming removed 5 bases from V and 5 bases from J; junction bases left unmatched: 4. CDR3 length equals 14 residues. Only in-frame clones appear in the TCRdb table, and some are missing; sequencing was by immunoSEQ multiplex PCR. The profile shows approximately 300,000 clones, around 93% of them singletons. On this clone itself: The antigen is not known.

Whole-study results and caveats: Among spike-specific TCRs, nearly half reportedly target unmutated variant regions. Only a handful of AZD1222 recipients were seropositive at baseline. Donors in the cohort were predominantly white British and more often female, and clonal diversity was possibly underestimated. The CD4 TCRs associated with vaccination extended across spike and predominated at 160-218 and 743-854.

The chain employs TRBV2 and TRBJ1-2; 11 nucleotides match TRBD1. The receptor was derived from an adult who received the AZD1222 COVID-19 vaccine. The source was peripheral blood, collected 28 days after the second AZD1222 dose. The chain's CDR3 is CASSRDRGKYGYTF. DNA of the CDR3: TGTGCCAGCAGTCGGGACAGGGGGAAGTATGGCTACACCTTC.